This record covers a single T cell receptor (beta chain). This sample is drawn from a study of T cell responses to AZD1222 COVID-19 vaccine. Turning to the study itself: Samples with a second dose at about 4 or about 12 weeks were pooled together.

Measured with immunoSEQ multiplex PCR; TCRdb has only the in-frame clones, and not every one. The sample gives around 130,000 clones, 85% to 95% of which show up once; 6.6% is in the top ten. The receptor was derived from an adult in good health. The starting material was peripheral blood, obtained on day 0 of AZD1222 vaccination.

The CDR3 DNA follows: TGTGCCAGCAGCATGACAGGGGCGTATAATGAAAAACTGTTTTTT. Protein: CASSMTGAYNEKLFF. J is TRBJ1-4 and V is TRBV7-6; 8 nucleotides match TRBD1. The CDR3 loop spans 15 amino acids. The germline V gene encodes CDR1 SGHVS and CDR2 FNYEAQ. The junction had 6 bases not matched to a gene; V was cut back by 5 bases and J by 4 bases.